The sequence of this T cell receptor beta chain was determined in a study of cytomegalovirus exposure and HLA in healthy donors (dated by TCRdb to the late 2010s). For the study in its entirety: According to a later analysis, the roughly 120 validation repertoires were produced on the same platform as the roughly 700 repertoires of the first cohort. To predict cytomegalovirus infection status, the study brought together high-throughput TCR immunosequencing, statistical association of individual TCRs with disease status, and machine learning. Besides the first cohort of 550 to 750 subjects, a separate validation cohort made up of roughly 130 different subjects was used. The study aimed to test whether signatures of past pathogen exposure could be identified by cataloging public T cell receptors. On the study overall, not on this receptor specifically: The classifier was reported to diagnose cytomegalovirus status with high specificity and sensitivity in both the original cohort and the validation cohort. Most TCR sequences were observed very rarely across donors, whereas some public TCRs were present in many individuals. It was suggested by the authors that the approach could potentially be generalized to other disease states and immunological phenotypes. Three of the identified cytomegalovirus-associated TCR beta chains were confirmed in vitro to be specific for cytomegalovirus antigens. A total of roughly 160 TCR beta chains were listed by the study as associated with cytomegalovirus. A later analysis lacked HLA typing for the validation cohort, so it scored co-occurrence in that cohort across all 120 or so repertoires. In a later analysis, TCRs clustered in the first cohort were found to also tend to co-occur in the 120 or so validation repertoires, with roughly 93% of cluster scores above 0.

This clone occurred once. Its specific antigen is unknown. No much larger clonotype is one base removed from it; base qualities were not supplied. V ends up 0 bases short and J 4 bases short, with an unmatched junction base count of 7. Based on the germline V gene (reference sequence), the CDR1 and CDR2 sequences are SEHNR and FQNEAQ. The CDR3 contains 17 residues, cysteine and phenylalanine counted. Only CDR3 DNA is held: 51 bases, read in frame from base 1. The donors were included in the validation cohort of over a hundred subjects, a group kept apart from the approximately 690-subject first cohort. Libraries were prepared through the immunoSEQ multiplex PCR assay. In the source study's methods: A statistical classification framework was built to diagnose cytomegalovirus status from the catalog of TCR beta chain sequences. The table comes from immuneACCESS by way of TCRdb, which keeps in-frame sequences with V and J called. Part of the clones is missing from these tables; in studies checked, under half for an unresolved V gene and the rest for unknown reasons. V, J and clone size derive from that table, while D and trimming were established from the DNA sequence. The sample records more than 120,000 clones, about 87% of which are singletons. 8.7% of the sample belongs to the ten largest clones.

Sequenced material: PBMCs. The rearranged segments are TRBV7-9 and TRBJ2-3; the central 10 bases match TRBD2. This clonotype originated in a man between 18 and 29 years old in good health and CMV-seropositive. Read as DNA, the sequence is TGTGCCAGCAGCTTAGCGGCTAGCGGGAGTGCCCCAGATACGCAGTATTTT. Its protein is CASSLAASGSAPDTQYF.